The next 10 T cell receptor beta chains were all read from a single sample in a study of molecular identifiers for immune sequencing clone quantification (dated by TCRdb to 2016 to 2019). Libraries were built with PCR. Sequencing used an Illumina HiSeq 4000. The raw public data were reprocessed by TCRdb itself: fastp quality trimming at Q25, MiXCR clonotype calling, in-frame beta chains only. Records with the same CDR3 protein are collapsed into one entry carrying the most frequent genes and DNA. The sample data list about 640,000 distinct CDR3 sequences, and just under 20% of these were observed just once. The ten largest make up 0.7% to 1% of the sample. Sequencing used naive CD8+ T cells from blood, with Jurkat cell RNA spiked in. The cell subset or site label of this sample denotes: FACS-sorted CD8+CD4-CCR7+CD45RA+ naive T cells. These receptors all come from a human donor in good health. Some libraries in this study had Jurkat cell RNA spiked in.

The chain employs TRBV27 and TRBJ2-3; D is unclear. Germline CDR1 MNHEY, CDR2 SMNVEV (reference sequence). Between the trimmed V and J ends, which lost 4 bases and 0 bases, there was a span of 8 bases. The CDR3 contains 14 residues. The CDR3, as DNA: TGTGCCAGCAGTTCTCCGGTTAGCACAGATACGCAGTATTTT. It is translated as CASSSPVSTDTQYF.

Many counts were recorded for this clonotype. The rearrangement uses TRBV12-3 or TRBV12-4 and TRBJ2-5, with 7 bases identical to TRBD1. J lost 2 bases, V lost 8 bases, and 11 bases had no gene match. This CDR3 contains 15 residues. The CDR3 sequence: CASARQGSGQETQYF. The CDR3 nucleotides read TGTGCCAGCGCAAGACAGGGCTCGGGTCAAGAGACCCAGTACTTC.

This clonotype was counted many times. This rearrangement joins TRBV29-1 to TRBJ1-4; a possible D gene is TRBD1 (6 bases). The CDR3 contains 14 residues. The V and J ends lost 3 bases and 4 bases respectively, with 12 bases between them. The germline V gene encodes CDR1 SQVTM and CDR2 ANQGSEA. The CDR3 sequence: CSVEGDRSNEKLFF. DNA for the CDR3: TGCAGCGTTGAGGGAGACAGGAGTAATGAAAAACTGTTTTTT.

This chain uses TRBV5-6 with TRBJ2-2, with TRBD2 identical over 10 bases. The CDR3 has 20 amino acids. V dropped 0 bases and J dropped 6; count of bases not matched to a gene: 17. Germline CDR1 is SGHDT and CDR2 is YYEEEE. CDR3 nucleotide sequence: TGTGCCAGCAGCTTGGAGGGACTAGCGCTTATCCCAGGGGAAGCCGGGGAGCTGTTTTTT. The encoded protein is CASSLEGLALIPGEAGELFF. Together with reference TRBV5-6 and TRBJ2-2, the CDR3 gives the full variable domain: DAGVTQSPTHLIKTRGQQVTLRCSPKSGHDTVSWYQQALGQGPQFIFQYYEEEERQRGNFPDRFSGHQFPNYSSELNVNALLLGDSALYLCASSLEGLALIPGEAGELFFGEGSRLTVL.

Regarding this clonotype: Sequence at one end of the junction differs from germline and may be a read error. The chain combines TRBV9 with TRBJ1-1; D is unresolved. Germline-derived CDR1 and CDR2 are SGDLS and YYNGEE. The CDR3 is made up of 13 amino acids. The CDR3 spells CASSVGVNTEALF. CDR3 nucleotides: TGTGCCAGCAGCGTAGGGGTGAACACTGAAGCTCTCTTT.

At least ten counts were recorded for this clonotype. This sequence joins TRBV20-1 and TRBJ1-2, with D unclear. This CDR3 region has 14 residues. V lost 0 bases, J lost 3 bases, and 11 bases lay in between. Germline CDR1 is DFQATT and CDR2 is SNEGSKA (reference sequence). CDR3 bases: TGCAGTGCTAGAGATGCGCTAGCAGACTATGGCTACACCTTC. This codes for CSARDALADYGYTF.

This clonotype was picked up many times. V gene TRBV6-6 combines with J gene TRBJ1-6; D is possibly TRBD1 (5 bases). Germline lookup yields CDR1 MNHNY and CDR2 SVGAGI (reference sequence). The CDR3 has 12 residues. Trimming took off 11 bases at V and 14 bases at J, with 19 bases between the two ends. The CDR3: CAPGQGAGALHF. In nucleotides, the CDR3 is TGTGCCCCAGGCCAAGGGGCGGGCGCCCTCCACTTT.

The rearrangement joins TRBV4-1 to TRBJ2-5; possible D gene TRBD2, 6 bases. V was clipped by 2 bases and J by 7 bases, with 23 bases between them. The CDR3 sequence is 17 residues long. CDR1 is MGHRA, CDR2 YSYEKL, per germline. The CDR3 protein is CASSQISGPTSGGTQYF. CDR3 coding DNA: TGCGCCAGCAGCCAAATTAGTGGTCCTACCTCCGGGGGGACCCAGTACTTC.

The chain joins TRBV27 to TRBJ2-5; the D call may be TRBD1 or TRBD2 (5 bases each). Germline V gene sequence: CDR1 MNHEY, CDR2 SMNVEV (reference sequence). The length of the CDR3 is 14 residues. The germline V and J ends were trimmed by 8 bases and 5 bases, with 18 bases remaining between them. Here the CDR3 DNA reads TGTGCCAGCGGTGAAATTGGGGGTTTTGAGACCCAGTACTTC. Protein: CASGEIGGFETQYF.

This clonotype was counted many times. The V and J genes are TRBV20-1 and TRBJ2-2, with TRBD2 matching over 8 bases. CDR1 and CDR2 (germline): DFQATT, SNEGSKA (reference sequence). The V gene end was trimmed by 1 base and the J gene end by 1 base; junction bases not matched to a gene: 8. The CDR3 has 17 amino acids. The CDR3 sequence is CSARAPSGSWNTGELFF. Written as DNA, the CDR3 is TGCAGTGCTAGAGCCCCAAGCGGGAGTTGGAACACCGGGGAGCTGTTTTTT.